This entry features one T cell receptor beta chain sequence. This record belongs to a study of T-cell memory formation after mild COVID-19. UMIs and sample barcodes were carried by the TCR alpha and TCR beta cDNA libraries that 5'RACE produced using constant-segment primers. One entry per CDR3 protein, called by TCRdb with MiXCR from the 5' RACE reads. The sample holds some 340,000 distinct CDR3 sequences; 10% to 15% are singletons and the top ten take roughly 23%. The CDR3 totals 13 residues. The V gene end was trimmed by 7 bases and the J gene end by 3 bases; junction bases not matched to a gene: 3. CDR1 is KGHDR, CDR2 SFDVKD, per germline.

Source material: PBMCs or a T cell subset sorted from them (not recorded which). The sequence was obtained from a young man who had mild COVID-19 (a few samples of this study predate the infection). Cell type and time point are not known. The genes are TRBV24-1 and TRBJ2-5, with 8 nucleotides matching TRBD1. CDR3 region: CATRGQAKETQYF. In nucleotides, the CDR3 is TGTGCCACCAGGGGACAGGCAAAAGAGACCCAGTACTTC.